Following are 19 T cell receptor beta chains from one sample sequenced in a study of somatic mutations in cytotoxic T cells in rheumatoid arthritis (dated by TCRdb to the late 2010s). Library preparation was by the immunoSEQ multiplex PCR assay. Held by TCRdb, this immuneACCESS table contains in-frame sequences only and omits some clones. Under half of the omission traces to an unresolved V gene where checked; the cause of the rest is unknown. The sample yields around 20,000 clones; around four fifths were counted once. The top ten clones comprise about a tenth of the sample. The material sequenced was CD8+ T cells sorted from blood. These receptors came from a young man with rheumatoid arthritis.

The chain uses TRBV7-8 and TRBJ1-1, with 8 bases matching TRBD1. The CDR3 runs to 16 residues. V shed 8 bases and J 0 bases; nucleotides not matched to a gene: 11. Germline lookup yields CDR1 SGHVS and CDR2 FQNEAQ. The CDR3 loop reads CASVAPGTGMNTEAFF. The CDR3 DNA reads TGTGCCAGCGTGGCCCCGGGGACAGGAATGAACACTGAAGCTTTCTTT.

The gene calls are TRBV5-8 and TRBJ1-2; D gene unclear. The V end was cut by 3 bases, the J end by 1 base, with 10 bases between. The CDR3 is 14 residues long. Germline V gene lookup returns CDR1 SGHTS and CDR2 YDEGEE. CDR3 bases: TGTGCCAGCAGCTCACGGGGAGATAACTATGGCTACACCTTC. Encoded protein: CASSSRGDNYGYTF.

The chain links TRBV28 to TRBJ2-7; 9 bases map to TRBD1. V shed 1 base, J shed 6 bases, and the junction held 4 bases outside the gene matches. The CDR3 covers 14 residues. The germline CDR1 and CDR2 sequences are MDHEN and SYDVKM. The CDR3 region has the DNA TGTGCCAGCAGTTTATACAGGGGGCGGGTCGAGCAGTACTTC. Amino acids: CASSLYRGRVEQYF.

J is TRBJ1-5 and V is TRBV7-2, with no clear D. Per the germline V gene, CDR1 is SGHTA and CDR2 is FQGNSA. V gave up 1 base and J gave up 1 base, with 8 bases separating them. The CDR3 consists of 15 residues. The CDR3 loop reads CASSLGGWSNQPQHF. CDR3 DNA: TGTGCCAGCAGCTTAGGAGGGTGGAGCAATCAGCCCCAGCATTTT.

DNA for the CDR3: TGCGCCAGCAGCCAAGATCTGGGGACGGTAAAAAACACTGAAGCTTTCTTT. Translating gives CASSQDLGTVKNTEAFF. V gene TRBV4-3 combines with J gene TRBJ1-1, with D possibly being TRBD1 (5 bases). CDR3 size: 17 residues. Germline lookup yields CDR1 LGHNA and CDR2 YSLEER. V lost 0 bases to trimming and J lost 2 bases, with 16 bases between them.

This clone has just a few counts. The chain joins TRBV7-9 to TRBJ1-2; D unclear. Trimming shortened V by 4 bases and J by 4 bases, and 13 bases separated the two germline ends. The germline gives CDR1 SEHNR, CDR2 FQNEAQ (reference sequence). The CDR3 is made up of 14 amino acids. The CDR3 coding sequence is TGTGCCAGCAGCTCCAGCTTGGGCGTCTATGGCTACACCTTC. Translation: CASSSSLGVYGYTF. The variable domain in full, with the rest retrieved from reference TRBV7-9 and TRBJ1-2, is DTGVSQNPRHKITKRGQNVTFRCDPISEHNRLYWYRQTLGQGPEFLTYFQNEAQLEKSRLLSDRFSAERPKGSFSTLEIQRTEQGDSAMYLCASSSSLGVYGYTFGSGTRLTVV.

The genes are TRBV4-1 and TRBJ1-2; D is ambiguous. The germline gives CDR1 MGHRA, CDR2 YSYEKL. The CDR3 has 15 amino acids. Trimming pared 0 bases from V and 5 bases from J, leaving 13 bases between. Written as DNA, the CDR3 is TGCGCCAGCAGCCAAGATGACCAGGTTGGTTATGGCTACACCTTC. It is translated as CASSQDDQVGYGYTF.

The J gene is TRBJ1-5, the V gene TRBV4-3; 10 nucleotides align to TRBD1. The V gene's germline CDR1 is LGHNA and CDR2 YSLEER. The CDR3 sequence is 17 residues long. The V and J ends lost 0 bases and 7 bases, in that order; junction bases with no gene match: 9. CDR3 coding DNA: TGCGCCAGCAGCCAAGATACGAGGACAGGGGGGGTCCAGCCCCAGCATTTT. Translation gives CASSQDTRTGGVQPQHF.

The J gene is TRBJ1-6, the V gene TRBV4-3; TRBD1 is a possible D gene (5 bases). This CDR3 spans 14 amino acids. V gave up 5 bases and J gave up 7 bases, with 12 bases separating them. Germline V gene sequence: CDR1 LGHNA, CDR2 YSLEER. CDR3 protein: CASSFRVGNSPLHF. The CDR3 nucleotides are TGCGCCAGCAGCTTCAGGGTGGGAAATTCACCCCTCCACTTT.

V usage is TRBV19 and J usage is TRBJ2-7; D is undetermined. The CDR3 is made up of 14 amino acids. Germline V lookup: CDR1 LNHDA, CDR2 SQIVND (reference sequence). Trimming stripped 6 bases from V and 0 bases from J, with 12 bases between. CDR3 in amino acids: CASRIDPNSYEQYF. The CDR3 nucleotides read TGTGCCAGTAGGATCGACCCAAACTCCTACGAGCAGTACTTC.

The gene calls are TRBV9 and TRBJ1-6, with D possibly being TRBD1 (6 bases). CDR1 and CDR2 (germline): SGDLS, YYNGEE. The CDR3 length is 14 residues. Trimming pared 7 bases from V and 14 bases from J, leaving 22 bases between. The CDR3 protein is CASGGDTFTRTLHF. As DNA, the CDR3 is TGTGCCAGCGGGGGGGACACCTTCACGCGGACCCTCCACTTT.

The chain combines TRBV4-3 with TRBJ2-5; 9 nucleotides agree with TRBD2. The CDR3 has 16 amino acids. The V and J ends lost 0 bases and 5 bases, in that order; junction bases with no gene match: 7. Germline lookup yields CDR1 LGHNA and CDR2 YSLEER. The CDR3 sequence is CASSQEVLAGRETQYF. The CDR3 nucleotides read TGCGCCAGCAGCCAAGAGGTGCTAGCGGGGCGTGAGACCCAGTACTTC.

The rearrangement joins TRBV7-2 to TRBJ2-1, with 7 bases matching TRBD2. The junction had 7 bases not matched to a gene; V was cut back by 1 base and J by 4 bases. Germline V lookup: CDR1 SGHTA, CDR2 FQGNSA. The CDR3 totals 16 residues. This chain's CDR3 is CASSLGISGFYNEQFF. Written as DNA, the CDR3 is TGTGCCAGCAGCTTAGGTATTAGCGGGTTTTACAATGAGCAGTTCTTC.

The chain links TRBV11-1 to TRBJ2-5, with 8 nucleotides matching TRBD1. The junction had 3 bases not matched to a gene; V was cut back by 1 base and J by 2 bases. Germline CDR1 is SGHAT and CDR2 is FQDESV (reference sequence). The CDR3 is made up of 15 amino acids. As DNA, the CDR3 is TGTGCCAGCAGCTTAGGGGACAGGCAGCAAGAGACCCAGTACTTC. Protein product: CASSLGDRQQETQYF.

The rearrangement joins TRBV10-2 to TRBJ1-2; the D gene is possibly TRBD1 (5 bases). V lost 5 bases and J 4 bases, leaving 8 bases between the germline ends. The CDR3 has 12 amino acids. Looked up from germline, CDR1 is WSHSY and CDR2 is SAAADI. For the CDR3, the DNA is TGCGCCAGCAGTACCGGGACCTATGGCTACACCTTC. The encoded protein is CASSTGTYGYTF.

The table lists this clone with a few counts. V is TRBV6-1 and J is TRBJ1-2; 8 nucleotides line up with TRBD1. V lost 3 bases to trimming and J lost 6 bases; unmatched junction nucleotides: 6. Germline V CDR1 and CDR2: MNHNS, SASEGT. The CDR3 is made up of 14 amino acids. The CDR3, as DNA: TGTGCCAGCAGTGAGACAGGGGAGATAGATGGCTACACCTTC. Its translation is CASSETGEIDGYTF.

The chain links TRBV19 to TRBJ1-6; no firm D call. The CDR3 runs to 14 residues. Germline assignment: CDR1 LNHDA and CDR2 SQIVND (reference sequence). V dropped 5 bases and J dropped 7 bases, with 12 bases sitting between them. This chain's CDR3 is CASSRYSGNSPLHF. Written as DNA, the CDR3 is TGTGCCAGTAGTCGATATTCCGGGAATTCACCCCTCCACTTT.

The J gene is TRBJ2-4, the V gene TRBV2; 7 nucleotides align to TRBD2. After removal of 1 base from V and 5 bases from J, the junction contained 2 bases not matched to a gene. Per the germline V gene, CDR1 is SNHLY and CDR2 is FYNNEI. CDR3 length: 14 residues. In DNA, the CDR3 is TGTGCCAGCAGTGAAGGAGCGGGGCAAAACATTCAGTACTTC. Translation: CASSEGAGQNIQYF. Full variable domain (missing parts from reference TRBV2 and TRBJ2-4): EPEVTQTPSHQVTQMGQEVILRCVPISNHLYFYWYRQILGQKVEFLVSFYNNEISEKSEIFDDQFSVERPDGSNFTLKIRSTKLEDSAMYFCASSEGAGQNIQYFGAGTRLSVL.

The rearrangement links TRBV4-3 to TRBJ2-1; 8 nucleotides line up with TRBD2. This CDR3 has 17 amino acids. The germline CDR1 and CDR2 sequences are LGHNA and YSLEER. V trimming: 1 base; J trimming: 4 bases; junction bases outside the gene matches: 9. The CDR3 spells CASSQVTGGGLYNEQFF. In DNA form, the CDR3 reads TGCGCCAGCAGCCAAGTAACGGGGGGGGGCCTTTACAATGAGCAGTTCTTC.